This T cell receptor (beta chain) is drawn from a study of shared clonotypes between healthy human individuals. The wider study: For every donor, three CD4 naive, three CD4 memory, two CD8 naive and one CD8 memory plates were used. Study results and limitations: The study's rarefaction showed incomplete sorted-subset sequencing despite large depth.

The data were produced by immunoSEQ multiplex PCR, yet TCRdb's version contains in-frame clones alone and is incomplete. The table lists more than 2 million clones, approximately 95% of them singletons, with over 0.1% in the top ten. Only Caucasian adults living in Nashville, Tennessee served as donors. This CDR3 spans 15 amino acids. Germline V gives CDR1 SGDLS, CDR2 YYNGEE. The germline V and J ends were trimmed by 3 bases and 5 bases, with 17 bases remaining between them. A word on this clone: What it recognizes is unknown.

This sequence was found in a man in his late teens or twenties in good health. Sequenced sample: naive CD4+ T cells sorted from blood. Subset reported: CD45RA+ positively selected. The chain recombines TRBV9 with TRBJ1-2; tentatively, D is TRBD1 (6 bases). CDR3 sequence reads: CASSETGHLEYGYTF. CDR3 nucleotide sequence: TGTGCCAGCAGCGAGACAGGCCACCTCGAATATGGCTACACCTTC.